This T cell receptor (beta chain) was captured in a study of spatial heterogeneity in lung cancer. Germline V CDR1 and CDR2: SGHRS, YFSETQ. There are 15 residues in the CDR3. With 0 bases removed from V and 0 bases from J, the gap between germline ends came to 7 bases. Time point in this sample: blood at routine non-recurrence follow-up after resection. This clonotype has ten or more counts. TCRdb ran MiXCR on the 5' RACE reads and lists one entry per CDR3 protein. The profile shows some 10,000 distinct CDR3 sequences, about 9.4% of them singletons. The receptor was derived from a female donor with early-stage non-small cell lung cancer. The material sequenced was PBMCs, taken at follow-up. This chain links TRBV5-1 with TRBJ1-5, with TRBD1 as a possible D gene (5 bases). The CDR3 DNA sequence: TGCGCCAGCAGCTTGGCAGGGAATAGCAATCAGCCCCAGCATTTT. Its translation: CASSLAGNSNQPQHF.